This T cell receptor beta chain was identified in a study of shared clonotypes between healthy human individuals. For this clone: No antigen is known for it.

Trimming removed 2 bases at V and 2 bases at J, with 12 bases between. In germline, CDR1 is WNHNN, CDR2 SYGVQD (reference sequence). The CDR3 totals 15 residues. Whole-study results and caveats: A reduction in generation probabilities was seen for non-shared clonotypes relative to those shared by all four donors. Memory subsets had estimated richness that was generally smaller than that of naive subsets.

Sorted-subset replicate PCR reactions were performed with about 200 ng DNA, corresponding to 30,000 or so T cell genomes. Profiled with immunoSEQ multiplex PCR; TCRdb holds only in-frame clones, not every one. Of over 850,000 clones listed, roughly 74% are singletons. Material: memory CD4+ T cells from PBMCs. Subset given: CD45RA-negative fraction. The receptor comes from a man aged 18 to 30 in good health. Some clones in this sample may be carry-over from other donors' samples. V is TRBV10-1 and J is TRBJ2-5; the D gene is possibly TRBD2 (5 bases). The CDR3 spells CASSEGGGGQETQYF. The CDR3 coding sequence is TGCGCCAGCAGTGAGGGAGGTGGCGGGCAAGAGACCCAGTACTTC.